This entry describes one TCR beta chain. The antigen remains undetermined. Trimming stripped 1 base from V and 1 base from J, with 16 bases between. This CDR3 has 17 residues. The germline V gene has CDR1 LNHNV and CDR2 YYDKDF (reference sequence). This sample is part of a study of STAT5B mutations in CD4+ large granular lymphocyte leukemia. The study, taken as a whole, reports: 8/27 top patient clones versus 2/35 control clones were TRBV06-family. Without HLA matching, higher CD4+ than CD8+ T-LGLL clonality could reflect small sample size. Patient CD4-sorted repertoires looked more clonal than healthy CD4+ repertoires, even without putative leukemic clones.

Sequencing was at survey level. Generated by immunoSEQ multiplex PCR, the TCRdb table keeps only in-frame clones and is missing some. In the table there are tens of thousands of clones, around two thirds of which are singletons. The source material was CD4+ T cells from blood buffy coats. The receptor was derived from a human donor in good health. V gene TRBV15 combines with J gene TRBJ1-2; D is undetermined. CDR3 loop: CATSRAGSTPFNYGYTF. CDR3 in DNA: TGTGCCACCAGCAGAGCCGGCAGTACCCCCTTTAACTATGGCTACACCTTC.